What follows are 30 T cell receptor beta chains derived from one specimen sequenced in a study of metastatic and nonmetastatic thyroid tumors. No patient had received any treatment before thyroid surgery. TCRdb reassembled clones from the PCR reads with MiXCR. Counted here are 3,000 to 5,000 clones, under 25% occurring once; the ten biggest clones make up about 35%. The sequenced material came from tumor tissue. These receptors originate from a male donor with papillary thyroid cancer or a benign thyroid nodule (not recorded which). Some clones in this sample may be carry-over from other donors' samples.

The genes are TRBV20-1 and TRBJ1-5, with D uncertain. Germline values: CDR1 DFQATT, CDR2 SNEGSKA (reference sequence). Trimming cost V 1 base and J 0 bases, with 13 bases left between them. The CDR3 totals 16 residues. The CDR3 spells CSARGGRDYSNQPQHF. The CDR3 DNA follows: TGCAGTGCTAGAGGTGGTCGAGATTATAGCAATCAGCCCCAGCATTTT.

The chain's CDR3 is CASSLSGTGNYEQYF. In DNA, the CDR3 is TGTGCCAGCAGTTTATCCGGGACAGGGAACTACGAGCAGTACTTC. The genes are TRBV6-1 and TRBJ2-7; 9 bases fit TRBD1. Germline CDR1 and CDR2: MNHNS and SASEGT. J lost 3 bases, V lost 5 bases, and 8 bases had no gene match. The CDR3 runs to 15 residues.

This clone has a count of ten or more. The chain employs TRBV9 and TRBJ2-3; D is uncertain. Germline loops: CDR1 SGDLS, CDR2 YYNGEE. There are 15 residues in the CDR3. The V end was cut by 2 bases, the J end by 2 bases, with 12 bases between. CDR3: CASSVGGGNTDTQYF. The CDR3 coding sequence is TGTGCCAGCAGCGTTGGCGGCGGAAACACAGATACGCAGTATTTT.

This clone turned up a few times. The chain's CDR3 is CASSGQGGAYEQYF. The CDR3 region has the DNA TGTGCCAGCAGTGGACAGGGGGGAGCCTACGAGCAGTACTTC. The rearrangement links TRBV27 to TRBJ2-7; TRBD1 matches 10 bases. The CDR3 runs 14 residues. Germline CDR1 is MNHEY and CDR2 is SMNVEV (reference sequence). V lost 5 bases, J lost 2 bases, and 3 bases stayed unmatched.

The chain has TRBV10-3 and TRBJ2-3; D gene unclear. Deletions cut 7 bases from V and 6 bases from J, with 8 bases between. Germline V gene sequence: CDR1 ENHRY, CDR2 SYGVKD. This CDR3 has 11 amino acids. The CDR3 bases are TGTGCCATCAAGGGTGACGATACGCAGTATTTT. Translation gives CAIKGDDTQYF.

This clone showed up just a few times. The CDR3 DNA follows: TGTGCCACCAGTGATGGGTACGAGCAGTACTTC. It translates to CATSDGYEQYF. The rearrangement uses TRBV24-1 and TRBJ2-7; no definite D call. Germline CDR1 is KGHDR and CDR2 is SFDVKD. The CDR3 extends over 11 amino acids. V was clipped by 3 bases and J by 4 bases, with 3 bases between them.

This clone appeared a few times. CDR3 sequence: CASREQGGRTEAFF. The CDR3 DNA follows: TGTGCCAGCAGGGAACAGGGGGGGAGAACTGAAGCTTTCTTT. The J gene is TRBJ1-1, the V gene TRBV6-1; 8 bases fit TRBD1. V shed 6 bases, J shed 5 bases, and the junction held 8 bases outside the gene matches. The CDR3 is made up of 14 amino acids. Germline values: CDR1 MNHNS, CDR2 SASEGT.

This clone was seen a few times. This chain uses TRBV6-1 with TRBJ2-7, with D hard to call. The CDR3 is 11 amino acids. The V end was cut by 9 bases, the J end by 7 bases, with 13 bases between. Germline CDR1 reads MNHNS; CDR2 reads SASEGT. The CDR3 here is CASGPPWEQYF. CDR3 DNA: TGTGCCAGTGGGCCCCCATGGGAGCAGTACTTC.

The rearrangement links TRBV6-1 to TRBJ2-3; perhaps TRBD2 as D (6 bases). Germline V gene lookup returns CDR1 MNHNS and CDR2 SASEGT. The CDR3 has 14 residues. V was trimmed by 7 bases and J by 3 bases, leaving 14 bases between them. The CDR3 region has the DNA TGTGCCAGCACCCGGACTATCGGAACAGATACGCAGTATTTT. It yields the protein CASTRTIGTDTQYF.

This clone came up once. This specimen includes other DNA sequences encoding the same CDR3. The chain combines TRBV20-1 with TRBJ1-2; D gene uncertain. This CDR3 comprises 13 residues. Trimming pared 6 bases from V and 0 bases from J, leaving 11 bases between. Germline assignment: CDR1 DFQATT and CDR2 SNEGSKA (reference sequence). The CDR3: CSARRAANYGYTF. The CDR3 region has the DNA TGCAGTGCCCGCCGGGCAGCTAACTATGGCTACACCTTC.

With regard to this clone: An end of the junction does not agree with germline; a read error may underlie this. J is TRBJ2-6 and V is TRBV27; 10 bases are a match to TRBD1. The CDR3 length is 18 residues. Germline V CDR1 and CDR2: MNHEY, SMNVEV (reference sequence). The CDR3 bases are TGTGCCAGCATTTTATGGGGGACAGGGGAGTCTGGGGCCAACGTCCTGACTTTC. Protein: CASILWGTGESGANVLTF.

The chain joins TRBV6-2 or TRBV6-3 to TRBJ1-5; a weak D match, TRBD1 (6 bases). The V and J ends lost 8 bases and 7 bases respectively, with 18 bases between them. CDR1 is MNHEY, CDR2 SVGEGT, per germline. The CDR3 is 14 residues long. CDR3 coding DNA: TGTGCCAGCGGCCGAACAGGGCGTGGCCAGCCCCAGCATTTT. Encoded protein: CASGRTGRGQPQHF.

This clone was detected a few times. The CDR3 DNA reads as TGTGCCAGCAGTGAAGAAAGGGGGACAGGGAACGCTACAGATACGCAGTATTTT. It yields the protein CASSEERGTGNATDTQYF. This chain connects TRBV6-5 to TRBJ2-3; 9 positions match TRBD1. This CDR3 is built from 18 residues. Germline CDR1 and CDR2: MNHEY and SVGAGI. Trimming at V came to 5 bases and at J to 3 bases, leaving 15 bases not matched to a gene.

The gene calls are TRBV6-1 and TRBJ1-1; D gene ambiguous. CDR1 is MNHNS and CDR2 is SASEGT in the germline V gene. V was cut by 5 bases and J by 0 bases, with 7 bases left in between. This CDR3 region has 13 residues. The CDR3 coding sequence is TGTGCCAGCAGTCAGTTATTGAACACTGAAGCTTTCTTT. This translates into CASSQLLNTEAFF.

This clone was seen repeatedly, ten times or more. A clone one base away is much larger, so this may be a read error. This chain joins TRBV5-1 and TRBJ2-1, with 7 bases fitting TRBD2. Germline V CDR1 and CDR2: SGHRS, YFSETQ. The CDR3 loop spans 15 amino acids. V shed 3 bases, J shed 2 bases, and the junction held 5 bases outside the gene matches. The CDR3 DNA follows: TGCGCCAGCAGCTCGGCTAGCGGTCCCTACAATGAGCAGTTCTTC. It codes for CASSSASGPYNEQFF.

This clone was seen ten or more times. The genes are TRBV13 and TRBJ2-7; tentative D call: TRBD1 (6 bases). V dropped 1 base and J dropped 6 bases, with 19 bases sitting between them. The germline CDR1 and CDR2 sequences are PRHDT and FYEKMQ (reference sequence). The CDR3 length is 16 residues. CDR3 protein: CASSLDPSRGLGEQYF. DNA of the CDR3: TGTGCCAGCAGCTTAGATCCTTCCAGGGGTCTGGGCGAGCAGTACTTC.

By sample fraction, this clone is medium-sized. J is TRBJ2-7 and V is TRBV20-1; TRBD2 aligns across 7 bases. Trimming took 3 bases from V and 2 from J; bases not matched to a gene: 10. Germline V gene data show CDR1 as DFQATT and CDR2 as SNEGSKA (reference sequence). The CDR3 spans 15 residues. The chain's CDR3 is CSASTITAGAYEQYF. In nucleotides, the CDR3 is TGCAGTGCTAGCACGATCACTGCGGGGGCCTACGAGCAGTACTTC.

The chain is built from TRBV20-1 and TRBJ2-7, with D hard to call. This CDR3 contains 15 residues. Trimming took off 0 bases at V and 1 base at J, with 13 bases between the two ends. Per the germline V gene, CDR1 is DFQATT and CDR2 is SNEGSKA (reference sequence). For the CDR3, the DNA is TGCAGTGCTAGAGATGCGGCTCTACCGTCCTACGAGCAGTACTTC. Residues: CSARDAALPSYEQYF.

V and J are TRBV11-2 and TRBJ1-1; D uncertain. CDR1 and CDR2 from the germline V gene are SGHAT and FQNNGV. Trimming left V 5 bases short and J 8 bases short, with 12 bases between. The length of the CDR3 is 12 residues. The CDR3 protein is CASSPGREEAFF. CDR3 nucleotide sequence: TGTGCCAGCAGCCCCGGGAGGGAAGAAGCTTTCTTT.

A few counts support this clone. This chain joins TRBV27 and TRBJ2-7, with 11 nucleotides matching TRBD2. The CDR3 is 16 amino acids. V shed 3 bases, J shed 2 bases, and the junction held 6 bases outside the gene matches. Germline V gene sequence: CDR1 MNHEY, CDR2 SMNVEV (reference sequence). DNA for the CDR3: TGTGCCAGCAGTTTTTTAAAGACTAGCGGGGCCTACGAGCAGTACTTC. It specifies CASSFLKTSGAYEQYF.

This clone was seen only a few times. The V and J genes are TRBV6-2 or TRBV6-3 and TRBJ1-2, with 10 positions matching TRBD1. There are 16 residues in the CDR3. V shed 0 bases and J 3 bases; nucleotides not matched to a gene: 4. The V gene's germline CDR1 is MNHEY and CDR2 SVGEGT. CDR3 coding DNA: TGTGCCAGCAGTTACTCCGGGACAGGGGCAGACTATGGCTACACCTTC. It specifies CASSYSGTGADYGYTF.

This clone qualifies as medium-sized (0.01 to 0.1%). The gene calls are TRBV25-1 and TRBJ2-1, with TRBD2 matching over 8 bases. Looked up from germline, CDR1 is MGHDK and CDR2 is SYGVNS. The V segment lost 2 bases and the J segment 7 bases; nucleotides outside the gene matches: 7. CDR3 length equals 15 residues. The CDR3 DNA reads as TGTGCCAGCAGTGAACGCTCGGGACTAGGGAATGAGCAGTTCTTC. Translation gives CASSERSGLGNEQFF. Combining the CDR3 with reference TRBV25-1 and TRBJ2-1 gives the whole variable domain EADIYQTPRYLVIGTGKKITLECSQTMGHDKMYWYQQDPGMELHLIHYSYGVNSTEKGDLSSESTVSRIRTEHFPLTLESARPSHTSQYLCASSERSGLGNEQFFGPGTRLTVL.

This rearrangement joins TRBV6-5 to TRBJ2-6, with a possible D match to TRBD1 (6 bases). This CDR3 contains 15 residues. Germline values: CDR1 MNHEY, CDR2 SVGAGI. Trimming cost V 4 bases and J 0 bases, with 7 bases left between them. In nucleotides, the CDR3 is TGTGCCAGCAGTTTACAGGGCTCTGGGGCCAACGTCCTGACTTTC. Translating gives CASSLQGSGANVLTF.

This clone has a handful of counts. The rearrangement joins TRBV27 to TRBJ2-3; D uncertain. Germline CDR1 MNHEY, CDR2 SMNVEV (reference sequence). This CDR3 contains 14 residues. V lost 1 base to trimming and J lost 1 base, with 6 bases between them. CDR3 DNA sequence: TGTGCCAGCAGTTTATACCCGGGCACAGATACGCAGTATTTT. Amino acid sequence: CASSLYPGTDTQYF.

This chain joins TRBV27 and TRBJ2-7, with TRBD2 matching 13 bases. Trimming took 6 bases from V and 4 from J; bases not matched to a gene: 6. Germline loops: CDR1 MNHEY, CDR2 SMNVEV (reference sequence). CDR3 length: 15 amino acids. The CDR3: CASSKGLAGDYEQYF. As DNA, the CDR3 is TGTGCCAGCAGCAAAGGACTAGCGGGAGATTACGAGCAGTACTTC.

The chain is built from TRBV11-1 and TRBJ1-1, with D tentatively TRBD1 (5 bases). Looked up from germline, CDR1 is SGHAT and CDR2 is FQDESV (reference sequence). Trimming left V 5 bases short and J 5 bases short, with 9 bases between. This CDR3 contains 12 residues. In DNA, the CDR3 is TGTGCCAGCAGCCTTTGGGGGACTGAAGCTTTCTTT. This encodes CASSLWGTEAFF.

This clone was observed many times. This chain links TRBV5-4 with TRBJ2-7; no clear D gene. This CDR3 comprises 12 residues. Germline CDR1 and CDR2: SGHNT and YYREEE (reference sequence). Trimming removed 0 bases from V and 3 bases from J, with 4 bases in between. The CDR3 DNA follows: TGTGCCAGCAGCTTGGACCACTACGAGCAGTACTTC. It yields the protein CASSLDHYEQYF. The complete variable domain, with remaining parts taken from reference TRBV5-4 and TRBJ2-7, reads ETGVTQSPTHLIKTRGQQVTLRCSSQSGHNTVSWYQQALGQGPQFIFQYYREEENGRGNFPPRFSGLQFPNYSSELNVNALELDDSALYLCASSLDHYEQYFGPGTRLTVT.

This chain joins TRBV28 and TRBJ2-7; D possibly corresponds to TRBD2 (7 bases). V lost 10 bases and J 2 bases, leaving 18 bases between the germline ends. The CDR3 loop spans 14 amino acids. Germline V gene data show CDR1 as MDHEN and CDR2 as SYDVKM. The CDR3 DNA reads as TGTGCCACCGATAGGGGGGAGGGAACCTACGAGCAGTACTTC. This codes for CATDRGEGTYEQYF.

This clone was detected only a few times. The chain has TRBV11-3 and TRBJ1-6; D remains ambiguous. The V gene lost 2 bases and the J gene lost 7 bases, with 9 bases spanning the gap. Germline V CDR1 and CDR2: SGHNT, YENEEA. The CDR3 is made up of 14 amino acids. The CDR3 DNA reads as TGTGCCAGCAGCTTATACGCGGGAAATTCACCCCTCCACTTT. Its translation: CASSLYAGNSPLHF. Variable domain in full (rest from reference TRBV11-3 and TRBJ1-6): EAGVVQSPRYKIIEKKQPVAFWCNPISGHNTLYWYLQNLGQGPELLIRYENEEAVDDSQLPKDRFSAERLKGVDSTLKIQPAELGDSAVYLCASSLYAGNSPLHFGNGTRLTVT.

This clone has ten or more counts. The chain combines TRBV4-2 with TRBJ2-7; 7 bases line up with TRBD2. CDR1 and CDR2 (germline): LGHNA, YNFKEQ. This CDR3 has 14 residues. Trimming took 6 bases from V and 3 from J; bases not matched to a gene: 8. For the CDR3, the DNA is TGTGCCAGCAGTCTAGGCGGGAGTAGCTACGAGCAGTACTTC. Translating it yields CASSLGGSSYEQYF.